Following are 26 T cell receptor beta chains from one sample sequenced in a study of blood T cells in healthy people across ages. Alongside a J-beta primer mix, a sample-barcoded 5' primer served in a second PCR lasting about 7 to 11 cycles. Via MiXCR, TCRdb re-called the 5' RACE reads, giving one row per CDR3 protein. Of 600,000 to 650,000 distinct CDR3 sequences in the sample, 58% are singletons; the top ten hold around 37%. The specimen sequenced was blood. The receptors were gathered from a man aged 55 to 70 in good health.

This clonotype was counted at least ten times. The chain is built from TRBV20-1 and TRBJ2-7; 10 bases match TRBD2. Looked up from germline, CDR1 is DFQATT and CDR2 is SNEGSKA (reference sequence). The length of the CDR3 is 16 residues. Germline trimming cut 0 bases from V and 1 base from J; bases unmatched to any gene: 6. The CDR3 region is CSARDGGTSVSYEQYF. In nucleotides, the CDR3 is TGCAGTGCTAGAGATGGGGGGACTAGCGTTTCCTACGAGCAGTACTTC.

CDR3 coding DNA: TGTGCCAGCAGCGCGACAGGGCGGGCTAATGAAAAACTGTTTTTT. It is translated as CASSATGRANEKLFF. The V and J genes are TRBV5-6 and TRBJ1-4, with 7 bases fitting TRBD1. Per the germline V gene, CDR1 is SGHDT and CDR2 is YYEEEE. Trimming took 4 bases from V and 3 from J; bases not matched to a gene: 6. The CDR3 is 15 residues long.

The gene calls are TRBV29-1 and TRBJ2-1; perhaps TRBD1 as D (7 bases). Germline V CDR1 and CDR2: SQVTM, ANQGSEA. The CDR3 has 14 residues. V lost 7 bases to trimming and J lost 5 bases, with 18 bases between them. CDR3: CSAGRTRGDNEQFF. The CDR3 DNA reads TGCAGCGCTGGACGCACCAGGGGGGACAATGAGCAGTTCTTC.

The chain recombines TRBV12-3 or TRBV12-4 with TRBJ2-7, with no clear D. This CDR3 is built from 13 residues. Between the trimmed V and J ends, which lost 1 base and 4 bases, there was a span of 8 bases. The CDR3 here is CASSLDSEYEQYF. The DNA for the CDR3 is TGTGCCAGCAGTTTAGACAGTGAGTACGAGCAGTACTTC.

J is TRBJ2-3 and V is TRBV20-1; 13 bases align to TRBD2. Losses at the gene ends were 5 bases for V and 2 bases for J; bases not matched to a gene: 7. Germline V gene lookup returns CDR1 DFQATT and CDR2 SNEGSKA (reference sequence). The CDR3 is 16 residues long. CDR3 sequence (DNA): TGCAGTGCTTCCGCGACTAGCGGGGGGAACACAGATACGCAGTATTTT. Encoded protein: CSASATSGGNTDTQYF.

This clonotype is a singleton in its sample. The chain recombines TRBV20-1 with TRBJ2-1, with TRBD2 matching over 7 bases. CDR3 size: 15 residues. The germline CDR1 and CDR2 sequences are DFQATT and SNEGSKA (reference sequence). V shed 2 bases and J 2 bases; nucleotides not matched to a gene: 6. The CDR3 reads CSARRGAGPYNEQFF. CDR3 sequence (DNA): TGCAGTGCTAGAAGGGGAGCGGGGCCCTACAATGAGCAGTTCTTC.

The V gene is TRBV3-1, the J gene TRBJ1-1, with D unresolved. This CDR3 is built from 14 residues. V dropped 8 bases and J dropped 0 bases, with 13 bases sitting between them. Per the germline V gene, CDR1 is LGHDT and CDR2 is YNNKEL (reference sequence). The CDR3 here is CASSPVGVNTEAFF. The CDR3 DNA follows: TGTGCCAGCTCTCCGGTCGGGGTGAACACTGAAGCTTTCTTT.

This clonotype came up a few times. The V call is TRBV21-1, the J call TRBJ2-7; the table calls TRBD2, which could not be checked here. The J call could be wrong; TRBJ2-5 is a better fit for the DNA end. TRBV21-1 is described as a pseudogene. The CDR3 runs 14 residues. CDR3: CASKGGGAEETQYF. The CDR3 DNA sequence: TGTGCCAGCAAGGGCGGGGGGGCGGAGGAGACCCAGTACTTC.

The chain is built from TRBV12-3 or TRBV12-4 and TRBJ2-1, with unresolved D. The CDR3 totals 13 residues. V lost 3 bases, J lost 6 bases, and 9 bases lay in between. This chain's CDR3 is CASSFNSINEQFF. The DNA of the CDR3 is TGTGCCAGCAGTTTTAACTCTATCAATGAGCAGTTCTTC.

This clonotype was seen just once. J is TRBJ2-7 and V is TRBV14; D uncertain. The V gene lost 3 bases and the J gene lost 5 bases, with 5 bases spanning the gap. The germline CDR1 and CDR2 sequences are SGHDN and FVKESK. This CDR3 is built from 11 residues. CDR3 nucleotides: TGTGCCAGCAGCCACTACCACGAGCAGTACTTC. Protein product: CASSHYHEQYF.

This clonotype was counted a few times. The chain has TRBV20-1 and TRBJ1-2, with a tentative D call TRBD1 (6 bases). Germline lookup yields CDR1 DFQATT and CDR2 SNEGSKA (reference sequence). Trimming removed 6 bases at V and 7 bases at J, with 15 bases between. The CDR3 is 12 amino acids. CDR3 sequence reads: CSAERGGTGYTF. The CDR3, as DNA: TGCAGTGCCGAACGGGGGGGCACTGGCTACACCTTC.

The chain joins TRBV20-1 to TRBJ2-1; the D gene is possibly TRBD1 (5 bases). Germline V gives CDR1 DFQATT, CDR2 SNEGSKA (reference sequence). Trimming left V 1 base short and J 5 bases short, with 9 bases between. CDR3 length: 13 amino acids. CDR3 in DNA: TGCAGTGCTAGAGGGACACCAAACAATGAGCAGTTCTTC. Amino acids: CSARGTPNNEQFF.

The chain links TRBV18 to TRBJ2-7; 9 bases are shared with TRBD1. The DNA end is more similar to TRBJ2-5, so the J call may be wrong. Germline loops: CDR1 KGHSH, CDR2 LQKENI. This CDR3 has 14 residues. The CDR3 protein is CASSPRQGDETQYF. Here the CDR3 DNA reads TGTGCCAGCTCACCGCGACAGGGGGATGAGACCCAGTACTTC.

The chain combines TRBV7-2 with TRBJ1-1, with D possibly matching TRBD1 (6 bases). This CDR3 region has 13 residues. Per germline, CDR1 SGHTA and CDR2 FQGNSA. Trimming removed 4 bases from V and 4 bases from J, with 10 bases in between. CDR3 sequence: CASSSDRVTEAFF. CDR3 bases: TGTGCCAGCAGCTCGGACAGAGTCACTGAAGCTTTCTTT.

Only a few counts were recorded for this clonotype. CDR3 DNA: TGTGCCAGCAGCTTAAGAAGGACTAGCGGGTATACGCAGTATTTT. It yields the protein CASSLRRTSGYTQYF. The chain recombines TRBV7-2 with TRBJ2-3, with TRBD2 matching 11 bases. The CDR3 contains 15 residues. V dropped 2 bases and J dropped 7; count of bases not matched to a gene: 5. Germline V gene lookup returns CDR1 SGHTA and CDR2 FQGNSA.

The chain uses TRBV10-2 and TRBJ1-2; maybe TRBD1 (5 bases). This CDR3 has 14 residues. Germline V gene lookup returns CDR1 WSHSY and CDR2 SAAADI. Trimming shortened V by 3 bases and J by 2 bases, and 10 bases separated the two germline ends. CDR3 nucleotides: TGCGCCAGCAGTGACGCCGGGGGGAACTATGGCTACACCTTC. It translates to CASSDAGGNYGYTF.

About this clonotype itself: Germline is not matched at one junction end, which may reflect a read error. This rearrangement joins TRBV7-2 to TRBJ2-6; TRBD2 matches at 7 bases. This CDR3 is 15 amino acids long. CDR1 SGHTA and CDR2 FQGNSA come from the germline V gene. Written as DNA, the CDR3 is TGTGCCAGCAGCTCGGGAGGTTCTGGGGCCAACGTCCTGGCTTTC. It encodes CASSSGGSGANVLAF.

The chain combines TRBV6-5 with TRBJ1-2, with TRBD1 as a possible D gene (6 bases). The CDR3 contains 14 residues. CDR1 is MNHEY and CDR2 is SVGAGI in the germline V gene. V dropped 6 bases and J dropped 4 bases, with 15 bases sitting between them. The CDR3 region is CASRSETGTYGYTF. The DNA for the CDR3 is TGTGCCAGCAGATCCGAGACAGGAACCTATGGCTACACCTTC.

A word on this clonotype: Possible read error: a much larger clone is one base away. This sequence joins TRBV4-2 and TRBJ2-4; TRBD1 is a possible D gene (7 bases). V shed 4 bases and J shed 11 bases, with 24 bases lying between them. CDR1 is LGHNA, CDR2 YNFKEQ, per germline. This CDR3 spans 16 amino acids. The CDR3 reads CASSPGGRGDRVVQYF. In DNA form, the CDR3 reads TGTGCCAGCAGCCCCGGCGGCAGGGGGGACCGAGTTGTTCAGTACTTC.

The chain links TRBV20-1 to TRBJ2-3; TRBD2 aligns across 12 bases. The ends lost 6 bases at V and 5 bases at J; junction bases unmatched: 9. There are 15 residues in the CDR3. The V gene's germline CDR1 is DFQATT and CDR2 SNEGSKA (reference sequence). CDR3 DNA: TGCAGTGCACCTCTAGCGGGGGGGCCACAAGATACGCAGTATTTT. Its protein is CSAPLAGGPQDTQYF.

This clonotype was recorded once. The chain carries TRBV6-2 or TRBV6-3 and TRBJ2-2; D gene unclear. Deletions cut 0 bases from V and 0 bases from J, with 11 bases between. Germline V CDR1 and CDR2: MNHEY, SVGEGT. The CDR3 spans 17 residues. CDR3 protein: CASSYSGRTTNTGELFF. CDR3 sequence (DNA): TGTGCCAGCAGTTACTCGGGCAGAACTACGAACACCGGGGAGCTGTTTTTT.

The rearrangement uses TRBV15 and TRBJ1-2, with D tentatively TRBD1 (5 bases). The CDR3 runs to 12 residues. CDR1 is LNHNV and CDR2 is YYDKDF in the germline V gene (reference sequence). V was clipped by 3 bases and J by 7 bases, with 9 bases between them. The CDR3 spells CATSSGGTGYTF. Written as DNA, the CDR3 is TGTGCCACCAGCAGCGGGGGAACTGGCTACACCTTC.

V and J are TRBV4-1 and TRBJ2-7; 9 bases agree with TRBD2. V shed 0 bases and J 3 bases; nucleotides not matched to a gene: 6. The CDR3 covers 16 residues. The V gene's germline CDR1 is MGHRA and CDR2 YSYEKL. The CDR3 nucleotides read TGCGCCAGCAGCCAAGACCTCGGACTAGCGAACTACGAGCAGTACTTC. This translates into CASSQDLGLANYEQYF.

This clonotype appeared a few times. V usage is TRBV10-3 and J usage is TRBJ1-2; D gene ambiguous. Trimming shortened V by 6 bases and J by 6 bases, and 14 bases separated the two germline ends. Germline V gene data show CDR1 as ENHRY and CDR2 as SYGVKD. The CDR3 runs to 13 residues. The CDR3 DNA reads TGTGCCATCAGGGCCGGGGTGCTGGATGGCTACACCTTC. Its translation: CAIRAGVLDGYTF.

The chain recombines TRBV7-8 with TRBJ1-6; D perhaps matches TRBD1 (5 bases). Germline values: CDR1 SGHVS, CDR2 FQNEAQ. This CDR3 contains 14 residues. V was trimmed by 3 bases and J by 8 bases, leaving 11 bases between them. CDR3 region: CASSFGHGYSPLHF. As DNA, the CDR3 is TGTGCCAGCAGCTTCGGACATGGCTATTCACCCCTCCACTTT.

The V gene is TRBV5-1, the J gene TRBJ1-2, with D perhaps matching TRBD1 (5 bases). Trimming cost V 1 base and J 7 bases, with 23 bases left between them. The germline V gene has CDR1 SGHRS and CDR2 YFSETQ. This CDR3 has 17 amino acids. CDR3: CASSLRQAAQGGRGYTF. In DNA, the CDR3 is TGCGCCAGCAGCTTGAGGCAGGCAGCTCAGGGAGGTCGTGGCTACACCTTC. The variable domain in full, with the rest retrieved from reference TRBV5-1 and TRBJ1-2, is KAGVTQTPRYLIKTRGQQVTLSCSPISGHRSVSWYQQTPGQGLQFLFEYFSETQRNKGNFPGRFSGRQFSNSRSEMNVSTLELGDSALYLCASSLRQAAQGGRGYTFGSGTRLTVV.